These T cell receptor beta chains were read from a single sample in a study of blood T cell repertoires in COVID-19. Repertoires were generated with immunoSEQ multiplex PCR, while TCRdb's copy carries only in-frame clones and drops some. The sample includes around 310,000 clones, around 90% seen only once; the top ten take around 0.93%. Sequencing was done on a sample of peripheral blood. These receptors originate from a middle-aged woman with COVID-19, enrolled during active disease. Each CDR3 is given with its conserved first and last residue. A D gene is named only where the DNA matches it firmly. A clone size is listed for some rows: how often the clone was seen (once, few, many), or a class if it is expanded.

>13|TRBV7-9|-|-|TRBJ1-1
TGTGCCAGCACCAGTGAAGGGGGCACTGAAGCTTTCTTT
CASTSEGGTEAFF
>15|TRBV2|TRBD2|-|TRBJ2-5
TGTGCCAGCATATTAGCGGGAGGGCCCTTAGAGACCCAGTACTTC
CASILAGGPLETQYF
>15|TRBV5-1|TRBD1|-|TRBJ2-7
TGCGCCAGCAGCCCTTCGGGGACAGTGATGCACGAGCAGTACTTC
CASSPSGTVMHEQYF
>16|TRBV18|-|-|TRBJ1-5
TGTGCCAGCTCACCACCAGGGGCCTATAGCAATCAGCCCCAGCATTTT
CASSPPGAYSNQPQHF
>14|TRBV5-1|-|few|TRBJ1-1
TGCGCCAGCAGCTTTTACAGGGAAGACACTGAAGCTTTCTTT
CASSFYREDTEAFF
>14|TRBV24-1|TRBD1|once|TRBJ1-2
TGTGCCACCAGTGATTCCGGGACAGGCTATGGCTACACCTTC
CATSDSGTGYGYTF
>15|TRBV6-1|TRBD1|-|TRBJ1-1
TGTGCCAGCAGTGAACTCGGGGACAGATTCTCTGAAGCTTTCTTT
CASSELGDRFSEAFF
>14|TRBV2|TRBD1|-|TRBJ1-2
TGTGCCAGCAGGCTTGGACAGGGGGGCTATGGCTACACCTTC
CASRLGQGGYGYTF
>14|TRBV6-5|-|-|TRBJ1-1
TGTGCCAGCAGGCCGGGAGGGATGAACACTGAAGCTTTCTTT
CASRPGGMNTEAFF
>17|TRBV6-2/TRBV6-3|-|-|TRBJ1-6
TGTGCCAGCAGTTACTCGGGGAGAAGCTCCTATAATTCACCCCTCCACTTT
CASSYSGRSSYNSPLHF
>14|TRBV7-9|-|-|TRBJ2-2
TGTGCCAGCAGCTTAGGGCTGGAGGCCGGGGAGCTGTTTTTT
CASSLGLEAGELFF
>12|TRBV25-1|-|-|TRBJ1-1
TGTGCCACCTCCACCAAGACAACTGAAGCTTTCTTT
CATSTKTTEAFF
>14|TRBV9|-|once|TRBJ2-7
TGTGCCAGCAGCGTAGCTAGGGGGAGTACAGAGCAGTACTTC
CASSVARGSTEQYF
>15|TRBV27|TRBD1|-|TRBJ2-3
TGTGCCAGCGGTTACAGGGGTGAAGGCACAGATACGCAGTATTTT
CASGYRGEGTDTQYF
>19|TRBV10-3|TRBD2|-|TRBJ2-2
TGTGCCATCACCGATCCGGGACTAGCGGGAGTTCCCAACACCGGGGAGCTGTTTTTT
CAITDPGLAGVPNTGELFF
>14|TRBV28|TRBD1|few|TRBJ1-2
TGTGCCAGCAGTCCATCAGGACAGGGCTATGGCTACACCTTC
CASSPSGQGYGYTF
>13|TRBV30|TRBD1|-|TRBJ1-1
TGTGCCTGGAGTTTGACAGGGGATGATGAAGCTTTCTTT
CAWSLTGDDEAFF
>15|TRBV9|TRBD1|-|TRBJ1-5
TGTGCCAGCAGCGGAGGACAGGGCTGGGATCAGCCCCAGCATTTT
CASSGGQGWDQPQHF
>16|TRBV18|-|-|TRBJ2-2
TGTGCCAGCTCACCAAGGCGAGACAGGAACACCGGGGAGCTGTTTTTT
CASSPRRDRNTGELFF
>14|TRBV2|TRBD2|-|TRBJ2-2
TGTGCCAGCAGTGAAGCTCTAGCGGCCGGGGAGCTGTTTTTT
CASSEALAAGELFF
>14|TRBV27|TRBD2|-|TRBJ2-1
TGTGCCAGCAGTTCAAGCGGGAATGGAAATGAGCAGTTCTTC
CASSSSGNGNEQFF
>15|TRBV9|TRBD2|-|TRBJ2-3
TGTGCCAGCAGCGTAGTTTCTAGCGGGAGAGATACGCAGTATTTT
CASSVVSSGRDTQYF
>13|TRBV5-1|-|-|TRBJ2-7
TGCGCCAGCAGCTCCCACCAGACGGGAGAGCAGTACTTC
CASSSHQTGEQYF
>16|TRBV29-1|TRBD1|few|TRBJ2-1
TGCAGCGTTAGGGGACAACACAGGGGGTCCTACAATGAGCAGTTCTTC
CSVRGQHRGSYNEQFF
>16|TRBV20-1|TRBD1|-|TRBJ1-5
TGCAGTGCTAGTGTAAAGGACAGGGGTTTCAATCAGCCCCAGCATTTT
CSASVKDRGFNQPQHF
>14|TRBV5-5|TRBD2|-|TRBJ2-4
TGTGCCAGCAGCGGGACTAGCGGGGGGAACATTCAGTACTTC
CASSGTSGGNIQYF
>23|TRBV2|TRBD2|-|TRBJ2-2
TGTGCCAGCAGTGCAAGGAGCTTGGCAGTCCCACTAGCGGGCCATTCGAACACCGGGGAGCTGTTTTTT
CASSARSLAVPLAGHSNTGELFF
>14|TRBV25-1|-|-|TRBJ2-2
TGTGCCAGCAGTCGACTAGCGAACACCGGGGAGCTGTTTTTT
CASSRLANTGELFF
>12|TRBV20-1|-|-|TRBJ1-2
TGCAGTGCTAGTGACGGGGAGGGTGGCTACACCTTC
CSASDGEGGYTF
>15|TRBV6-5|-|-|TRBJ1-6
TGTGCCAGCAGTTACTCGGGCTCCCTTAATTCACCCCTCCACTTT
CASSYSGSLNSPLHF